This T cell receptor (beta chain) was documented in a study of cytomegalovirus exposure and HLA in healthy donors. Study information: Approximately 80 million unique TCRs, all from HLA-typed donors, were included in an early release of the data.

Trimming stripped 6 bases from V and 2 bases from J, with 7 bases between. The CDR3 is 12 amino acids. CDR1 and CDR2 from the germline V gene are SQVTM and ANQGSEA. The study ran its PCR with 60 Vbeta and 13 Jbeta primers. Sequenced by immunoSEQ multiplex PCR; TCRdb stores in-frame clones only, minus some. The repertoire holds 90,000 to 120,000 clones, with about a tenth as singletons. To note about this clone: Its antigen is undetermined.

Study-wide points: Among TCR beta chains, those listed as cytomegalovirus-associated numbered over 150. CMV serostatus was the only recorded immune exposure for donors.

While unrecorded immune exposures were likely, the donors were nominally healthy when sampled. The sample consisted of PBMCs. This receptor was obtained from a man aged 40-49 years in good health and CMV-seropositive. V and J are TRBV29-1 and TRBJ2-2, with a possible D match to TRBD2 (5 bases). CDR3 amino acids: CSVEVNTGELFF. The DNA for the CDR3 is TGCAGCGTGGAGGTAAACACCGGGGAGCTGTTTTTT.